The present T cell receptor (beta chain) was sequenced within a study of blood T cell repertoires in COVID-19. Overall study: There were acute and convalescent COVID-19 samples, and they came from the United States, Italy and Spain.

Original data processing: Estimated nucleated cell counts came from reference gene primer amplification. The assay was immunoSEQ multiplex PCR, and TCRdb's table has in-frame clones only and misses some. D and trimming come from the DNA, and the V and J calls and clone size come from that table. This table has approximately 320,000 clones, 85% to 90% appearing once. With 0 bases removed from V and 4 bases from J, the gap between germline ends came to 13 bases. The CDR3 spans 16 residues. Germline lookup yields CDR1 SGDLS and CDR2 YYNGEE. The chain carries TRBV9 and TRBJ2-2; tentative D call: TRBD1 (6 bases). Sequencing used peripheral blood. The TCR comes from a woman aged 25-40 years with COVID-19, enrolled during active disease. CDR3 in amino acids: CASSVVGAQGTGELFF. The CDR3 nucleotides read TGTGCCAGCAGCGTAGTGGGGGCGCAGGGCACCGGGGAGCTGTTTTTT. Full variable domain (missing parts from reference TRBV9 and TRBJ2-2): DSGVTQTPKHLITATGQRVTLRCSPRSGDLSVYWYQQSLDQGLQFLIQYYNGEERAKGNILERFSAQQFPDLHSELNLSSLELGDSALYFCASSVVGAQGTGELFFGEGSRLTVL.